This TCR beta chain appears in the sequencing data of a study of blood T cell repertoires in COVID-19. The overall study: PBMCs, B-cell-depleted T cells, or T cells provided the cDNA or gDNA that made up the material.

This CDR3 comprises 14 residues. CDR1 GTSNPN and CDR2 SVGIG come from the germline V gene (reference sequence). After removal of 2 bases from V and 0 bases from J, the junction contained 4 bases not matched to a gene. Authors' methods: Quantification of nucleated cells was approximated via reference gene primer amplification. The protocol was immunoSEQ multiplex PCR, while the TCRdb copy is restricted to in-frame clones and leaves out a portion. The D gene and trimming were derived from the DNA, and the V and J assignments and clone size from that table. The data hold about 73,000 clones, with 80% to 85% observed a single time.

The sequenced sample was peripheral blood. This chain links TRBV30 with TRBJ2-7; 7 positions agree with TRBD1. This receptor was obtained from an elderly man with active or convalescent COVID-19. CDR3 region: CAWSYGDSSYEQYF. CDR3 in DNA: TGTGCCTGGAGTTACGGGGACAGCTCCTACGAGCAGTACTTC. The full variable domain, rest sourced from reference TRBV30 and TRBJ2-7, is SQTIHQWPATLVQPVGSPLSLECTVEGTSNPNLYWYRQAAGRGLQLLFYSVGIGQISSEVPQNLSASRPQDRQFILSSKKLLLSDSGFYLCAWSYGDSSYEQYFGPGTRLTVT.